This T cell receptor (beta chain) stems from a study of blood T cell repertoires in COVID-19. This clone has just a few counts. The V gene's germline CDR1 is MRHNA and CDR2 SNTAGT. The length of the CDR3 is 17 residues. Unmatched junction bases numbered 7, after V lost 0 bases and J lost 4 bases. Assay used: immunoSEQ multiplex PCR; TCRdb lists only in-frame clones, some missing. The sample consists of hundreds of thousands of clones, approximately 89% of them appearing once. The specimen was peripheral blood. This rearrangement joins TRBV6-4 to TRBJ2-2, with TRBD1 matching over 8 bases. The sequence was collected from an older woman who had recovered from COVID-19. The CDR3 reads CASSDSFGTGGTGELFF. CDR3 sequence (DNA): TGTGCCAGCAGTGACTCGTTTGGGACAGGCGGCACCGGGGAGCTGTTTTTT.